A selection of T cell receptor beta chains follows, all from one sample in a study of cytomegalovirus exposure and HLA in healthy donors. Profiling relied on immunoSEQ multiplex PCR, and the TCRdb table lists in-frame clones only, not all of them. The specimen's table records under 200,000 clones. Sequenced material: PBMCs. The receptors stem from a woman aged 18-29 years in good health and CMV-seropositive. Each CDR3 is given with its conserved first and last residue. D genes are given only for firm matches.

j_call d_call v_call cdr3_aa cdr3_nt
TRBJ2-3 . TRBV5-4 CASSLDRSGSTDTQYF TGTGCCAGCAGCTTGGATAGAAGCGGTAGCACAGATACGCAGTATTTT
TRBJ1-6 TRBD1 TRBV30 CASETGGYSPLHF TGTGCCTCCGAGACAGGGGGCTATTCACCCCTCCACTTT
TRBJ2-4 . TRBV7-2 CASSLDLKNIQYF TGTGCCAGCAGCTTAGATCTAAAGAACATTCAGTACTTC
TRBJ2-2 TRBD2 TRBV7-3 CASSLRRLAGTGELFF TGTGCCAGCAGCTTAAGGCGACTAGCCGGTACCGGGGAGCTGTTTTTT
TRBJ2-3 . TRBV7-8 CASSSRGSTDTQYF TGTGCCAGCAGCTCCAGGGGTTCCACAGATACGCAGTATTTT
TRBJ2-2 . TRBV6-5 CASSYPRRPTGELFF TGTGCCAGCAGTTACCCGCGCAGGCCCACCGGGGAGCTGTTTTTT
TRBJ2-7 TRBD2 TRBV7-2 CASSPISGGDYEQYF TGTGCCAGCAGCCCGATTAGCGGGGGTGACTACGAGCAGTACTTC
TRBJ2-2 . TRBV15 CATSRGSSTGELFF TGTGCCACCAGCCGCGGTTCGAGCACCGGGGAGCTGTTTTTT
TRBJ1-2 TRBD1 TRBV30 CASTPDRNYGYTF TGTGCCTCGACGCCGGACAGGAACTATGGCTACACCTTC
TRBJ1-1 TRBD1 TRBV30 CAWSPGTGRTEAFF TGTGCCTGGAGTCCCGGGACAGGGCGTACTGAAGCTTTCTTT
TRBJ2-7 . TRBV30 CAWTPGAYEQYF TGTGCCTGGACCCCGGGAGCCTACGAGCAGTACTTC
TRBJ2-3 TRBD2 TRBV5-1 CASSVGLAGRRDDTDTQYF TGCGCCAGCAGCGTAGGACTAGCGGGACGAAGGGACGACACAGATACGCAGTATTTT
TRBJ2-6 TRBD1 TRBV5-1 CASSEDRVTGANVLTF TGCGCCAGCAGCGAAGACAGGGTAACCGGGGCCAACGTCCTGACTTTC
TRBJ1-6 . TRBV4-2 CASSQAERSRGSPLHF TGTGCCAGCAGCCAAGCTGAACGGTCTCGAGGTTCACCCCTCCACTTT
TRBJ1-5 . TRBV19 CASRHNREYSNQPQHF TGTGCCAGTAGGCATAACAGAGAATATAGCAATCAGCCCCAGCATTTT
TRBJ2-1 . TRBV5-4 CASSLHGGNEQFF TGTGCCAGCAGCTTGCATGGAGGGAATGAGCAGTTCTTC
TRBJ2-3 TRBD2 TRBV19 CASSYRSGGGTDTQYF TGTGCCAGTAGCTATAGGTCGGGGGGGGGCACAGATACGCAGTATTTT
TRBJ2-7 TRBD1 TRBV5-1 CASRPGTGFEQYF TGCGCCAGCCGTCCCGGGACAGGGTTCGAGCAGTACTTC
TRBJ1-1 . TRBV29-1 CSVEQSSGGEAFF TGCAGCGTTGAACAAAGCTCAGGTGGTGAAGCTTTCTTT
TRBJ1-1 . TRBV30 CAWSVLGPLNTEAFF TGTGCCTGGAGTGTTTTGGGGCCTCTGAACACTGAAGCTTTCTTT
TRBJ2-3 . TRBV5-8 CASSLGSRKTSTDTQYF TGTGCCAGCAGCTTGGGTTCCAGGAAAACTAGCACAGATACGCAGTATTTT
TRBJ2-1 . TRBV4-1 CASSHRLPGQTNEQFF TGCGCCAGCAGCCATCGCCTTCCCGGACAGACCAATGAGCAGTTCTTC
TRBJ1-2 . TRBV7-9 CASSENYGYTF TGTGCCAGCAGCGAGAACTATGGCTACACCTTC
TRBJ2-5 TRBD2 TRBV5-6 CASSPASGRGGETQYF TGTGCCAGCAGCCCCGCTAGCGGGAGGGGCGGGGAGACCCAGTACTTC
TRBJ2-1 TRBD2 TRBV5-1 CASSLTSGAHNEQFF TGCGCCAGCAGCTTGACTAGCGGGGCCCACAATGAGCAGTTCTTC
TRBJ2-7 . TRBV18 CASSPLGVAAYEQYF TGTGCCAGCTCACCACTCGGGGTAGCGGCCTACGAGCAGTACTTC
TRBJ1-3 . TRBV11-2 CASSLVDSHGNTIYF TGTGCCAGCAGCTTAGTGGACAGCCATGGAAACACCATATATTTT